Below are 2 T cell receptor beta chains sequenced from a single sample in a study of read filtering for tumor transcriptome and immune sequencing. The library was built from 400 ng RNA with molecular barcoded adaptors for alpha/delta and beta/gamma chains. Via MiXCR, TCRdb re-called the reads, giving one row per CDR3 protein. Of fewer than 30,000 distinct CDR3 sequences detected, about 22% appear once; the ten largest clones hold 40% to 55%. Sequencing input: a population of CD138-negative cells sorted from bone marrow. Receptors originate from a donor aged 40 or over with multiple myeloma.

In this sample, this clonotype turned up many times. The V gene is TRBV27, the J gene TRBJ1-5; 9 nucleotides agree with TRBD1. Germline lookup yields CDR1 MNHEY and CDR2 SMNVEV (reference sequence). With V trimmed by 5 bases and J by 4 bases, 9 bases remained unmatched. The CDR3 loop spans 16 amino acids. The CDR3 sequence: CASSKQQGANNQPQHF. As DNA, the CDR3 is TGTGCCAGCAGTAAACAACAGGGGGCGAATAATCAGCCCCAGCATTTT.

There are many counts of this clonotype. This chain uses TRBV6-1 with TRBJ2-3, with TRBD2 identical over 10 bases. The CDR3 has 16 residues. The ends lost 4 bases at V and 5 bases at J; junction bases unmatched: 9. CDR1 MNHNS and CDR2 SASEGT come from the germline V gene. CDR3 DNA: TGTGCCAGCAGTGCGTCGAGCGGGGGGGCCGGAGATACGCAGTATTTT. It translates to CASSASSGGAGDTQYF.